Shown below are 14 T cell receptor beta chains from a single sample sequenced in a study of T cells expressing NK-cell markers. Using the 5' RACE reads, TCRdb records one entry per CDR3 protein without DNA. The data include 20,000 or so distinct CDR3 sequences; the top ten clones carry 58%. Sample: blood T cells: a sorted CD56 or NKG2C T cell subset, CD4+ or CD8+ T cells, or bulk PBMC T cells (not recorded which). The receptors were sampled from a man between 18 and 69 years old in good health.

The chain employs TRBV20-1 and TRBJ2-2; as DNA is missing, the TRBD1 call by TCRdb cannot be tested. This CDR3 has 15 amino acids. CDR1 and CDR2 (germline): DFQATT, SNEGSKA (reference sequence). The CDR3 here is CSARATGGRTGELFF.

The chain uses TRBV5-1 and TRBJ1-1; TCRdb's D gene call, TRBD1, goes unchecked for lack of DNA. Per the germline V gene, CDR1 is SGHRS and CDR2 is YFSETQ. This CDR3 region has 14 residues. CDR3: CASSPGLRVTEAFF. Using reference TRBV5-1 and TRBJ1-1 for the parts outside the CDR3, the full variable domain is KAGVTQTPRYLIKTRGQQVTLSCSPISGHRSVSWYQQTPGQGLQFLFEYFSETQRNKGNFPGRFSGRQFSNSRSEMNVSTLELGDSALYLCASSPGLRVTEAFFGQGTRLTVV.

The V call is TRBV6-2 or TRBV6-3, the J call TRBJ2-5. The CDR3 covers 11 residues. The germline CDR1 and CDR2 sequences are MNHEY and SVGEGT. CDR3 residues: CASSLMETQYF.

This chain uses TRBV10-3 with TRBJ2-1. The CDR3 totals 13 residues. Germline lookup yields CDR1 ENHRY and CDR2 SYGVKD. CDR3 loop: CAITGQRDNEQFF.

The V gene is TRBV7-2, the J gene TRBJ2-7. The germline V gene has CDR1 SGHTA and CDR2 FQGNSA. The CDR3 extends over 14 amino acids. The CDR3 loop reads CASSLGLSNYEQYF.

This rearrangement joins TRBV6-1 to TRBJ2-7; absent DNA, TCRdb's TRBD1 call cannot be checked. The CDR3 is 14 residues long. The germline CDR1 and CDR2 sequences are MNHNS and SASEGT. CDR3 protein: CASSEGRGHDEQYF.

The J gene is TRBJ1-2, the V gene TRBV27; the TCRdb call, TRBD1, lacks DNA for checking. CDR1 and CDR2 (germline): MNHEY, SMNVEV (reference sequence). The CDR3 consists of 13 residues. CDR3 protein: CASSYGQGYGYTF.

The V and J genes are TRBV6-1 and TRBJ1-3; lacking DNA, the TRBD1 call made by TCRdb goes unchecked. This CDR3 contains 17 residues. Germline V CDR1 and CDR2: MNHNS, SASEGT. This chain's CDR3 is CASSEGAGGISGNTIYF.

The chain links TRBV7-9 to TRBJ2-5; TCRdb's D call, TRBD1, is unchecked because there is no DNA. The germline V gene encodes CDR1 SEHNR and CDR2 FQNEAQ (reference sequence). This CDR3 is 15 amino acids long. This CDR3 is CASSFIGTGLETQYF.

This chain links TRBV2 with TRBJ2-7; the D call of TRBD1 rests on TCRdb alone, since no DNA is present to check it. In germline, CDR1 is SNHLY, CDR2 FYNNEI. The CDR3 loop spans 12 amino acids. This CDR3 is CASTYREGEQYF.

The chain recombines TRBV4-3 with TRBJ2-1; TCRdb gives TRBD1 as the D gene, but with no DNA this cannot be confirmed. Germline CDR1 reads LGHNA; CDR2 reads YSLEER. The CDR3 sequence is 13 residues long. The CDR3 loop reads CASSQDVIRGQFF.

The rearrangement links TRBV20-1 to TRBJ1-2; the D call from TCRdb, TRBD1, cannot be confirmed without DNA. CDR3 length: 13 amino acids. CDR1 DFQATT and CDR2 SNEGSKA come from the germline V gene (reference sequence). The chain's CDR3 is CSASEEGDHGYTF.

CDR3 protein: CSAIKNPDREESTNEKLFF. The chain employs TRBV20-1 and TRBJ1-4; TCRdb reports TRBD1, a call that lacks DNA to check it against. Germline assignment: CDR1 DFQATT and CDR2 SNEGSKA (reference sequence). This CDR3 is 19 amino acids long.

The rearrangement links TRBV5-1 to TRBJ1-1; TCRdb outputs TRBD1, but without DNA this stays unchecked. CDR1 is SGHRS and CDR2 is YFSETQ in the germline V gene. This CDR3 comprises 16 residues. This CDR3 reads CASSLEKGARATEAFF.